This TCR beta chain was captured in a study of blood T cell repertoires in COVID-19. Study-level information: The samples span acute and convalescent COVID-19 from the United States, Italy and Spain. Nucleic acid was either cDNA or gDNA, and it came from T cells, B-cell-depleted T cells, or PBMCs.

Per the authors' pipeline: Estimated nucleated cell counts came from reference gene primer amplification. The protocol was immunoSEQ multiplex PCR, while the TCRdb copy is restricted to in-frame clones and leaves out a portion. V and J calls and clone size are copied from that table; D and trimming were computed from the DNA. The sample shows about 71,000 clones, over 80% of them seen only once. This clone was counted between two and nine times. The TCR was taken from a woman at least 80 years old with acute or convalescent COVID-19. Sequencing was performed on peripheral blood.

CDR3 DNA sequence: TGCGCCAGCAGCGTGGGACAGGGTACCGGCACTGAAGCTTTCTTT. It codes for CASSVGQGTGTEAFF. The V gene is TRBV5-1, the J gene TRBJ1-1; the match to TRBD1 covers 9 bases. The trim removed 4 bases at V and 4 bases at J, leaving 8 bases unmatched. This CDR3 has 15 amino acids. The germline V gene encodes CDR1 SGHRS and CDR2 YFSETQ.